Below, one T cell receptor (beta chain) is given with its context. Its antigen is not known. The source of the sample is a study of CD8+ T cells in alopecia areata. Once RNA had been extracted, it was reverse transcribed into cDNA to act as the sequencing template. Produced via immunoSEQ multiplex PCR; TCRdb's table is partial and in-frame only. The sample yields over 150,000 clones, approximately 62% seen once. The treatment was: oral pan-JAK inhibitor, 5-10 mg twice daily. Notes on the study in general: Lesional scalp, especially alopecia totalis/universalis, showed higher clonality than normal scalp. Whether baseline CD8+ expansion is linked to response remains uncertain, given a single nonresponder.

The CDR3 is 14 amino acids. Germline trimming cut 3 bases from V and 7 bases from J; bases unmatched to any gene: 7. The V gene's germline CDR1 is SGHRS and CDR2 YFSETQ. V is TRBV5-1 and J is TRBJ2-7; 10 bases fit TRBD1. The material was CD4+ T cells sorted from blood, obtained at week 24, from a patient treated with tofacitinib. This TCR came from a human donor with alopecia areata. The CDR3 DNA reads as TGCGCCAGCAGCTGGGACAGGGGCCCCGGGGAGCAGTACTTC. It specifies CASSWDRGPGEQYF.